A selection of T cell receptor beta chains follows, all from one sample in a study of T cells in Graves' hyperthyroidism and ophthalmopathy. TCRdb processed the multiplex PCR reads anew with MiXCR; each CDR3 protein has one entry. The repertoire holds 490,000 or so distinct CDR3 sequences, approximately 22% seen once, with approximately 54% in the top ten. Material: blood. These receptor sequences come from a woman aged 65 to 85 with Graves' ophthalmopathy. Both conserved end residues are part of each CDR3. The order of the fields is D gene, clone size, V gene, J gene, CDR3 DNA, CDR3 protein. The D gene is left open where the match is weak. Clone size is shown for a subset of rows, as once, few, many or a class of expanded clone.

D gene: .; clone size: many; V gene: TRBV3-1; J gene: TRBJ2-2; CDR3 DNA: TGTGCCAGCAGTCCCGTCACCGGGGAGCTGTTTTTT; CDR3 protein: CASSPVTGELFF
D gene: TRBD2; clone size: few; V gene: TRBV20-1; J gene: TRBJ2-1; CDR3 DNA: TGCAGTGCATCTAGACAGGCGGGGGGAGTCGGGCGTTACAATGAGCAGTTCTTC; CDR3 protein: CSASRQAGGVGRYNEQFF
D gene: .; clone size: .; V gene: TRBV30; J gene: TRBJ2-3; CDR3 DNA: TGTGCCGCTACGGGGACCACGGATACGCAGTATTTT; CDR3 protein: CAATGTTDTQYF
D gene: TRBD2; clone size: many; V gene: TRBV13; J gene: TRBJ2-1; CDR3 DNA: TGTGCCAGCAGCTCGGGACTAGCGGAATACAATGAGCAGTTCTTC; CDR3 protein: CASSSGLAEYNEQFF
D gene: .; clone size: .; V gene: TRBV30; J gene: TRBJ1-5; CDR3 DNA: TGTGCCTGGAGTAGGGCGGGTACGCAGCATTTT; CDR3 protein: CAWSRAGTQHF
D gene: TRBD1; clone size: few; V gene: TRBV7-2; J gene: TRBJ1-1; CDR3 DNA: TGTGCCAGCGCGCCGGGACAGGGGATGGATGAAGCTTTCTTT; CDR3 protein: CASAPGQGMDEAFF
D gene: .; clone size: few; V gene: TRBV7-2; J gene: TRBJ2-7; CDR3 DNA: TGTGCCAGCAGCTCCGGACAGTACGAGCAGTACTTC; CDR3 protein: CASSSGQYEQYF
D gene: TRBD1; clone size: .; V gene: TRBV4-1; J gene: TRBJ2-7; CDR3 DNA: TGCGCCAGCAGCCAAGGGACAGGGCAAACCTACGAGCAGTACTTC; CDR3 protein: CASSQGTGQTYEQYF
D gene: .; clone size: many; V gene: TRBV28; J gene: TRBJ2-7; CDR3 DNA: TGTGCCAGCAGTAAGTTATCGACGCACTCTCGCTCCTACGAGCAGTACTTC; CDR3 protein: CASSKLSTHSRSYEQYF
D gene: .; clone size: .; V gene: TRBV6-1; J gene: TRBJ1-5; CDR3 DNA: TGTGCCAGCAGTGAAAGAGGCAGGAATCAGCCCCAGCATTTT; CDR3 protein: CASSERGRNQPQHF
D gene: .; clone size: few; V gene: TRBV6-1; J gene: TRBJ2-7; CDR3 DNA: TGTGCCAGCTGTGAACCTGTAACCTACGAGCAGTACTTC; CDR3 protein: CASCEPVTYEQYF
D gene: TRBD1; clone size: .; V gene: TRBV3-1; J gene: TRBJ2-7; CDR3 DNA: TGTGCCAGCAGCCAGCTCGTCGGGACAGCCGGAAACGAGCAGTACTTC; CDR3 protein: CASSQLVGTAGNEQYF
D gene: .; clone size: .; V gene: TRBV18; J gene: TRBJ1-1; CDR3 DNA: TGTGCCAGCTCACCACCGCCAGGGGATGGCATGAACACTGAAGCTTTCTTT; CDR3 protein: CASSPPPGDGMNTEAFF
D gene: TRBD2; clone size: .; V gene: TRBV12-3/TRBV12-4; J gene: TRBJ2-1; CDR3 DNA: TGTGCCAGCAGAAGTACTAGCGTGGGTGAGCAGTTCTTC; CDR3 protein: CASRSTSVGEQFF
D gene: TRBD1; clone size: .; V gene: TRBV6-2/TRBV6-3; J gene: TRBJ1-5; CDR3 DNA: TGTGCCAGCAGTGCCCAACAGGGGGAAAATCAGCCCCAGCATTTT; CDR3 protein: CASSAQQGENQPQHF
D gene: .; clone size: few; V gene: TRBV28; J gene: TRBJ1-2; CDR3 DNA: TGTGCCAGCAGTTGGAGCTATGGCTACACCTTC; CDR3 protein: CASSWSYGYTF
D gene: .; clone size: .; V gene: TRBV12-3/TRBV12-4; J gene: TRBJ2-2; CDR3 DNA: TGTGCCAGCAGTCCGCGAACCACCGGGGAGCTGTTTTTT; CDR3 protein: CASSPRTTGELFF
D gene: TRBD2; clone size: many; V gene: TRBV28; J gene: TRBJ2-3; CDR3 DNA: TGTGCCAGCAGTCCCGCGGGACTAGCGGGTAATGCAGATACGCAGTATTTT; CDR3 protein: CASSPAGLAGNADTQYF
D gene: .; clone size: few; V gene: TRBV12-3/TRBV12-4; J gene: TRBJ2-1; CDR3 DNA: TGTGCCAGCAGTTTGCCCGGAGACAATGAGCAGTTCTTC; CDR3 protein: CASSLPGDNEQFF
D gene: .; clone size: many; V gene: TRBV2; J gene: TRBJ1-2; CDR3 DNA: TGTGCCAGCACGATCGACAGAGACTATGGCTACACCTTC; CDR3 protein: CASTIDRDYGYTF
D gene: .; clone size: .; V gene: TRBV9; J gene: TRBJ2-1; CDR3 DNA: TGTGCCAGCAGCGTAGGTGGCCCCCTGAACAATGAGCAGTTCTTC; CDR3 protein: CASSVGGPLNNEQFF
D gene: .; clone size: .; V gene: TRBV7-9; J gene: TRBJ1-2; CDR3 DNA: TGTGCCAGCAGCTTAGCGATTCGAATTAGGGGCTACACCTTC; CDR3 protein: CASSLAIRIRGYTF
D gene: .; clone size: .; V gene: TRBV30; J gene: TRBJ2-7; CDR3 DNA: TGTGCCTGTGAGGGTGCCTACGAGCAGTACTTC; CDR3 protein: CACEGAYEQYF
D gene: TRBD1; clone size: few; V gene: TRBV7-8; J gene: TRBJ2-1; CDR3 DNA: TGTGCCAGCAGCTTAAAACCCCTCCAGGGGGCGAGCCCAAACAATGAGCAGTTCTTC; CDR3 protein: CASSLKPLQGASPNNEQFF
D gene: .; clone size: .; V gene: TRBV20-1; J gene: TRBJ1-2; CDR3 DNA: TGCAGTGCTAGCGACAGTGCCGAATTATATGGCTACACCTTC; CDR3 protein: CSASDSAELYGYTF
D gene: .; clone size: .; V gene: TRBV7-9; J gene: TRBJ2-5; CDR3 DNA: TGTGCCAGCAGCTTAGGTCGGCAGGGGGGGACCCAGTACTTC; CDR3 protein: CASSLGRQGGTQYF
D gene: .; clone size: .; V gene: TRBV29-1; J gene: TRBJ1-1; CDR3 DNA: TGCAGCGCTGGGAGGGGATCCTTGAACACTGAAGCTTTCTTT; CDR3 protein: CSAGRGSLNTEAFF
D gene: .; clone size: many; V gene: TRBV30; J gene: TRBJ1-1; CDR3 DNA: TGTGCCTGGAGTGTACGGCCGGCTGAAGCTTTCTTT; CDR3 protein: CAWSVRPAEAFF
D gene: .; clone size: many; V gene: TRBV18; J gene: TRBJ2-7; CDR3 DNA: TGTGCCAGCTCACCGACTTCTACCTACGAGCAGTACTTC; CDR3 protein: CASSPTSTYEQYF
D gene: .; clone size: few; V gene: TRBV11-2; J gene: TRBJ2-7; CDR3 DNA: TGTGCCAGCAGCTTAGCGGCCGCAGGGTCCTACGAGCAGTACTTC; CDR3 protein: CASSLAAAGSYEQYF
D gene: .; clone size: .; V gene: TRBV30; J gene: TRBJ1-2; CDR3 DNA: TGTGCCTGGTCACAGGGAATCCCCATTAACTATGGCTACACCTTC; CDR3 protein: CAWSQGIPINYGYTF
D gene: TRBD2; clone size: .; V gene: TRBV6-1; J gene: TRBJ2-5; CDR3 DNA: TGTGCCAGCAGGACTAGCGGGAGTCGAGAGACCCAGTACTTC; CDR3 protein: CASRTSGSRETQYF
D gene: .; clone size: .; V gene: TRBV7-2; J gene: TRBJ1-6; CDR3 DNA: TGTGCCAGCCGAGGACAGCCTGGGACGGATTCACCCCTCCACTTT; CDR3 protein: CASRGQPGTDSPLHF
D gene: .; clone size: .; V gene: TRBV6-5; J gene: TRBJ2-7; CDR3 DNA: TGTGCCAGCAGTTACTCCGCGGCTAGCGCTTCCTACGAGCAGTACTTC; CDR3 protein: CASSYSAASASYEQYF
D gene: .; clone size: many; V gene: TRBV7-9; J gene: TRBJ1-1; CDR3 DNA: TGTGCCAGCACCGTGAACACTGAAGCTTTCTTT; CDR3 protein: CASTVNTEAFF
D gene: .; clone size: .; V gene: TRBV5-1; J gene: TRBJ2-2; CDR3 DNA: TGCGCCAGCAGGATTGGACAGCTAACCGGGGAGCTGTTTTTT; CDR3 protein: CASRIGQLTGELFF
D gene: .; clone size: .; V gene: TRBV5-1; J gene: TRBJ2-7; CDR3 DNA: TGCGCCAGCAGCTTGGACTGGGACCGCCACTACGAGCAGTACTTC; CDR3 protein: CASSLDWDRHYEQYF
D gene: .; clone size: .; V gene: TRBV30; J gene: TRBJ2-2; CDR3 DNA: TGTGCCTGGATAGGGGGGGAGACCGGGGAGCTGTTTTTT; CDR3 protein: CAWIGGETGELFF
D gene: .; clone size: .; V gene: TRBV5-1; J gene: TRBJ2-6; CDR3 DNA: TGCGCCAGCAGCACAGGGTTCTCTGGGGCCAACGTCCTGACTTTC; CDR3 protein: CASSTGFSGANVLTF
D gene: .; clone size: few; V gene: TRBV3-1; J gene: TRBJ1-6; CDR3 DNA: TGTGCCAGCAGCCAAGCGGGTTCACCCCTCCACTTT; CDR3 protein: CASSQAGSPLHF
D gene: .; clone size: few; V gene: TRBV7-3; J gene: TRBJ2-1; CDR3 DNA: TGTGCCAGCAGCTTAAATCTATGGGTAAATGAGCAGTTCTTC; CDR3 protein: CASSLNLWVNEQFF
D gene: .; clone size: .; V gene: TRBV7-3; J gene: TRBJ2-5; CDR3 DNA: TGTGCCAGCAGCTCCCTCGGGAGAGGGGAGACCCAGTACTTC; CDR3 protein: CASSSLGRGETQYF
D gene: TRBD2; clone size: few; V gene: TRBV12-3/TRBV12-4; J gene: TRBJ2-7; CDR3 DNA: TGTGCCAGCAGTTTATGGGGAAGCGGGAGTTCCTACGAGCAGTACTTC; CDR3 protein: CASSLWGSGSSYEQYF
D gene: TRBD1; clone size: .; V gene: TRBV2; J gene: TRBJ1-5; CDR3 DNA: TGTGCCAGCAACACAGGGGGCGAATTGCGGCAGCCCCAGCATTTT; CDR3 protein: CASNTGGELRQPQHF
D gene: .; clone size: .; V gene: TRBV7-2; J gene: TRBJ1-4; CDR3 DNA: TGTACCAGCAGCTTAGCCGGGCTAACTAATGAAAAACTGTTTTTT; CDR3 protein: CTSSLAGLTNEKLFF
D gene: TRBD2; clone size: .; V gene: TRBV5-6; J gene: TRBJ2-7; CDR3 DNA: TGTGCCAGCAGCGCCGGACTAGCGGGAAGCTCCTACGAGCAGTACTTC; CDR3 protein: CASSAGLAGSSYEQYF
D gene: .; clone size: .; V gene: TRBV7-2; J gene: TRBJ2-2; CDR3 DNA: TGTGCCAGCAGCTTAGGGGGTGGCAGCTCCACCGGGGAGCTGTTTTTT; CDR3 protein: CASSLGGGSSTGELFF
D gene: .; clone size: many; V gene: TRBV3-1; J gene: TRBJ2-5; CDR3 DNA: TGTGCCAGCACGAACTTTATGGAAGAGACCCAGTACTTC; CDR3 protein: CASTNFMEETQYF
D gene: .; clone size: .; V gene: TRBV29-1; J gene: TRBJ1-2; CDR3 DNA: TGCAGCGTTGAAGATACAAGAACTAACTATGGCTACACCTTC; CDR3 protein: CSVEDTRTNYGYTF
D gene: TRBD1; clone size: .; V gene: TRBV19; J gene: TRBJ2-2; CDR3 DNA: TGTGCCAGTAGCCTTGGGGCAGGGGGCCCCTCGAACACCGGGGAGCTGTTTTTT; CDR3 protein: CASSLGAGGPSNTGELFF
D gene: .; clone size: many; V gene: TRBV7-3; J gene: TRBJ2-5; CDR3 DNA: TGTGCCAGCAGCTTAAATAGTGGCGGGACTGGAGAGACCCAGTACTTC; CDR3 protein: CASSLNSGGTGETQYF
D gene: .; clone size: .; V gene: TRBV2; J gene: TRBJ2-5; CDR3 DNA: TGTGCCAGCAGTGAGGGGGCCCAGTACTTC; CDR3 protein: CASSEGAQYF
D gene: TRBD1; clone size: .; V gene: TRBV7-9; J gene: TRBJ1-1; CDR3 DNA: TGTGCCAGCAGCTTAGGGCAGGGGGCGGGCACTGAAGCTTTCTTT; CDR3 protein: CASSLGQGAGTEAFF
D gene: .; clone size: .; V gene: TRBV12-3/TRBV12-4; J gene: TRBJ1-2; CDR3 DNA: TGTGCCAGCTGGGGGAAGAGTCGCTACACCTTC; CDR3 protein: CASWGKSRYTF